A single sample is the source of the 25 T cell receptor beta chains below, sequenced in a study of follicular helper T cells after annual influenza vaccination. The repertoire was sequenced with immunoSEQ multiplex PCR; TCRdb's copy has only in-frame clones and lacks some. The sample yields roughly 6,600 clones, approximately 88% seen once. Regarding time point: 2015-2016 season, 7 days after influenza vaccination. The sample was CXCR5+ CD38- circulating T follicular helper cells from blood, taken 7 days after influenza vaccination. Subset noted: circulating Tfh, non-naive CD4+CXCR5+PD-1+ (ICOS+CD38+ or ICOS-CD38-). All receptors derive from an adult who received the influenza vaccine.

The chain combines TRBV11-1 with TRBJ1-1; D not certain. The V end lost 5 bases, the J end lost 14 bases, and 15 bases lay between the germline ends. The CDR3 runs 11 residues. Germline V gene data show CDR1 as SGHAT and CDR2 as FQDESV (reference sequence). The CDR3 is CASSPPGHVFF. The CDR3 DNA follows: TGTGCCAGCAGCCCACCCGGTCATGTGTTCTTT.

The chain carries TRBV10-3 and TRBJ1-2; D may be TRBD1 (5 bases). Trimming pared 4 bases from V and 8 bases from J, leaving 20 bases between. Germline loops: CDR1 ENHRY, CDR2 SYGVKD. The CDR3 has 15 residues. CDR3 in amino acids: CAISATRDPAGGYTF. CDR3 bases: TGTGCCATCAGTGCGACCCGGGACCCCGCTGGAGGCTACACCTTC.

The chain combines TRBV30 with TRBJ1-2, with TRBD1 as a possible D gene (5 bases). The CDR3 sequence is 13 residues long. Germline loops: CDR1 GTSNPN, CDR2 SVGIG (reference sequence). Trimming removed 1 base at V and 1 base at J, with 7 bases between. CDR3: CAWSAGLNYGYTF. CDR3 in DNA: TGTGCCTGGAGTGCGGGGCTTAACTATGGCTACACCTTC.

V gene TRBV10-2 combines with J gene TRBJ2-1; possibly TRBD1 for D (5 bases). From germline, CDR1 is WSHSY and CDR2 SAAADI. The CDR3 is 12 residues long. V was trimmed by 6 bases and J by 11 bases, leaving 14 bases between them. CDR3 amino acids: CASSEAGSKQFF. In DNA form, the CDR3 reads TGCGCCAGCAGCGAGGCAGGGTCGAAGCAGTTCTTC.

V and J are TRBV18 and TRBJ2-7; no clear D gene. V dropped 0 bases and J dropped 6 bases, with 12 bases sitting between them. CDR3 length: 14 amino acids. In germline, CDR1 is KGHSH, CDR2 LQKENI. The CDR3 DNA is TGTGCCAGCTCACCACCGGCAAAGGTCGGCGAGCAGTACTTC. Translation gives CASSPPAKVGEQYF.

The V call is TRBV28, the J call TRBJ1-1; D is possibly TRBD1 (6 bases). The CDR3 has 16 amino acids. CDR1 is MDHEN, CDR2 SYDVKM, per germline. V lost 2 bases to trimming and J lost 5 bases, with 18 bases between them. CDR3 nucleotide sequence: TGTGCCAGCAGTTTACCCTATCAGGGGCCCGGAACTGAAGCTTTCTTT. This sequence encodes CASSLPYQGPGTEAFF. The whole variable domain, filled in from reference TRBV28 and TRBJ1-1, reads DVKVTQSSRYLVKRTGEKVFLECVQDMDHENMFWYRQDPGLGLRLIYFSYDVKMKEKGDIPEGYSVSREKKERFSLILESASTNQTSMYLCASSLPYQGPGTEAFFGQGTRLTVV.

The chain links TRBV18 to TRBJ2-7; no reliable D call. The CDR3 length is 13 residues. V dropped 4 bases and J dropped 5 bases, with 12 bases sitting between them. Germline assignment: CDR1 KGHSH and CDR2 LQKENI. CDR3 region: CASSQGTPNEQYF. The CDR3 DNA reads as TGTGCCAGCTCACAGGGTACTCCTAACGAGCAGTACTTC.

V and J are TRBV5-1 and TRBJ1-2; the match to TRBD1 covers 7 bases. Germline CDR1 SGHRS, CDR2 YFSETQ. CDR3 length: 12 residues. V was pared by 3 bases and J by 6 bases, with 2 bases of the junction left unmatched. DNA of the CDR3: TGCGCCAGCAGCTACGACAGGGATGGCTACACCTTC. It translates to CASSYDRDGYTF.

The chain combines TRBV19 with TRBJ2-1; D is undetermined. Trimming shortened V by 4 bases and J by 0 bases, and 10 bases separated the two germline ends. Germline CDR1 is LNHDA and CDR2 is SQIVND (reference sequence). The CDR3 has 15 residues. CDR3 sequence (DNA): TGTGCCAGTAGTACCAGTGCAGCCTCCTACAATGAGCAGTTCTTC. Its translation: CASSTSAASYNEQFF.

The chain combines TRBV2 with TRBJ2-7, with no clear D. Per the germline V gene, CDR1 is SNHLY and CDR2 is FYNNEI. V was shortened by 4 bases and J by 4 bases, with 14 bases between the two germline ends. The CDR3 extends over 14 amino acids. The CDR3 loop reads CASSANRRGYEQYF. CDR3 DNA sequence: TGTGCCAGCAGTGCTAATAGACGTGGTTACGAGCAGTACTTC.

This chain links TRBV15 with TRBJ2-7, with D unresolved. The germline V gene has CDR1 LNHNV and CDR2 YYDKDF (reference sequence). Trimming removed 1 base at V and 0 bases at J, with 7 bases between. This CDR3 contains 14 residues. CDR3 sequence: CATSRGGSSYEQYF. The CDR3 region has the DNA TGTGCCACCAGCAGAGGTGGCAGCTCCTACGAGCAGTACTTC.

The V and J genes are TRBV7-9 and TRBJ2-5; no definite D call. The CDR3 has 12 residues. The V end was cut by 2 bases, the J end by 4 bases, with 5 bases between. Germline V gene sequence: CDR1 SEHNR, CDR2 FQNEAQ (reference sequence). The CDR3 DNA reads as TGTGCCAGCAGCTTAAAGCCAGAGACCCAGTACTTC. Translation: CASSLKPETQYF.

The chain couples TRBV6-1 to TRBJ1-1, with a weak D call TRBD1 (5 bases). This CDR3 is 11 amino acids long. Trimming took 6 bases from V and 7 from J, leaving 9 bases between them. Germline values: CDR1 MNHNS, CDR2 SASEGT. This chain's CDR3 is CASRLDSEAFF. Here the CDR3 DNA reads TGTGCCAGCAGGCTCGACAGTGAAGCTTTCTTT.

This chain uses TRBV30 with TRBJ2-3; no clear D gene. Deletions cut 4 bases from V and 13 bases from J, with 18 bases between. The CDR3 is 12 amino acids. Germline V gene data show CDR1 as GTSNPN and CDR2 as SVGIG (reference sequence). The CDR3 loop reads CAWTELARPKYF. DNA for the CDR3: TGTGCCTGGACCGAACTCGCACGGCCGAAGTATTTT.

CDR3 region: CAWSVDNTNEKLFF. The CDR3 DNA sequence: TGTGCCTGGAGTGTAGACAATACGAACGAAAAACTGTTTTTT. The rearrangement uses TRBV30 and TRBJ1-4; no definite D call. V dropped 0 bases and J dropped 8 bases, with 13 bases sitting between them. The CDR3 loop spans 14 amino acids. CDR1 GTSNPN and CDR2 SVGIG come from the germline V gene (reference sequence).

The chain links TRBV2 to TRBJ2-1, with 9 bases matching TRBD2. Germline V gives CDR1 SNHLY, CDR2 FYNNEI. This CDR3 has 16 amino acids. After removal of 2 bases from V and 10 bases from J, the junction contained 12 bases not matched to a gene. The CDR3 sequence: CASSESGGIAGEEQFF. The CDR3 DNA is TGTGCCAGCAGTGAATCCGGGGGAATAGCGGGAGAGGAGCAGTTCTTC.

V usage is TRBV6-1 and J usage is TRBJ2-5, with 8 bases identical to TRBD1. CDR3 length: 15 amino acids. After removal of 1 base from V and 4 bases from J, the junction contained 5 bases not matched to a gene. Germline CDR1 MNHNS, CDR2 SASEGT. CDR3 bases: TGTGCCAGCAGTGAAGGTGGGACAGGAGGAGAGACCCAGTACTTC. Translating it yields CASSEGGTGGETQYF.

This clone appeared a few times. The J gene is TRBJ1-2, the V gene TRBV28, with D possibly matching TRBD1 (5 bases). The CDR3 is 12 residues long. CDR1 and CDR2 (germline): MDHEN, SYDVKM. Trimming left V 6 bases short and J 7 bases short, with 12 bases between. CDR3 amino acids: CASRTGVVGYTF. The DNA for the CDR3 is TGTGCCAGCAGGACGGGGGTGGTTGGCTACACCTTC.

The rearrangement links TRBV11-2 to TRBJ1-1; 9 nucleotides line up with TRBD1. The V and J ends lost 3 bases and 8 bases, in that order; junction bases with no gene match: 4. There are 13 residues in the CDR3. In germline, CDR1 is SGHAT, CDR2 FQNNGV. The CDR3 protein is CASSLAGTGEAFF. The CDR3 DNA sequence: TGTGCCAGCAGCTTGGCCGGGACAGGGGAAGCTTTCTTT.

V usage is TRBV6-5 and J usage is TRBJ2-7, with 10 bases lining up with TRBD2. V shed 5 bases, J shed 4 bases, and the junction held 5 bases outside the gene matches. This CDR3 spans 14 amino acids. Germline-derived CDR1 and CDR2 are MNHEY and SVGAGI. The CDR3 protein is CASSRTSGAYEQYF. CDR3 nucleotides: TGTGCCAGCAGTCGCACTAGCGGGGCTTACGAGCAGTACTTC.

The rearrangement links TRBV7-9 to TRBJ1-2; tentative D call: TRBD1 (5 bases). Per germline, CDR1 SEHNR and CDR2 FQNEAQ (reference sequence). The CDR3 loop spans 13 amino acids. Trimming left V 5 bases short and J 4 bases short, with 11 bases between. The CDR3 spells CASSPGFSYGYTF. CDR3 DNA sequence: TGTGCCAGCAGCCCAGGGTTTAGCTATGGCTACACCTTC.

The table lists this clone with a few counts. The CDR3 loop is CASRRYEGFTEAFF. The CDR3, as DNA: TGTGCCAGCAGGCGGTACGAGGGGTTCACTGAAGCTTTCTTT. V and J are TRBV2 and TRBJ1-1; possibly TRBD1 for D (5 bases). V was clipped by 6 bases and J by 4 bases, with 15 bases between them. CDR1 SNHLY and CDR2 FYNNEI come from the germline V gene. This CDR3 has 14 residues.

V usage is TRBV7-2 and J usage is TRBJ1-2, with a possible D match to TRBD1 (5 bases). V lost 1 base, J lost 0 bases, and 9 bases lay in between. CDR3 length equals 15 residues. In germline, CDR1 is SGHTA, CDR2 FQGNSA. CDR3 protein: CASSLGAGTNYGYTF. DNA for the CDR3: TGTGCCAGCAGCTTAGGGGCAGGGACTAACTATGGCTACACCTTC.

This chain uses TRBV2 with TRBJ2-1, with TRBD1 as a possible D gene (5 bases). This CDR3 spans 18 amino acids. CDR1 and CDR2 from the germline V gene are SNHLY and FYNNEI. V gave up 0 bases and J gave up 5 bases, with 20 bases separating them. As DNA, the CDR3 is TGTGCCAGCAGTGAAGCGCACCTGGGGCTAGTTGGCGACAATGAGCAGTTCTTC. It is translated as CASSEAHLGLVGDNEQFF.

The V gene is TRBV19, the J gene TRBJ2-6; 15 nucleotides line up with TRBD2. The V and J ends lost 5 bases and 0 bases, in that order; junction bases with no gene match: 11. The CDR3 runs 21 residues. Per the germline V gene, CDR1 is LNHDA and CDR2 is SQIVND (reference sequence). Written as DNA, the CDR3 is TGTGCCAGTAGTTTCGGACTAGCGGGAGGGCTCGGGGGCTCTGGGGCCAACGTCCTGACTTTC. Amino acid sequence: CASSFGLAGGLGGSGANVLTF.